This passage covers 21 T cell receptor beta chains from one sample sequenced in a study of cytomegalovirus exposure and HLA in healthy donors. Both 60 Vbeta primers and 13 Jbeta primers went into the PCR. TCRdb's copy holds only in-frame clones and misses some; the assay was immunoSEQ multiplex PCR. The sample records around 130,000 clones, about four fifths being singletons. Sequenced input: PBMCs. The receptors originated from a woman between 35 and 50 years old in good health and CMV-seronegative.

The chain has TRBV6-6 and TRBJ1-2; unclear D gene. There are 13 residues in the CDR3. V lost 6 bases, J lost 6 bases, and 14 bases lay in between. The germline V gene encodes CDR1 MNHNY and CDR2 SVGAGI (reference sequence). The chain's CDR3 is CASSGIYLDGYTF. As DNA, the CDR3 is TGTGCCAGCAGCGGGATCTACTTGGATGGCTACACCTTC.

The gene calls are TRBV7-2 and TRBJ2-7; D is possibly TRBD2 (6 bases). This CDR3 is built from 13 residues. From germline, CDR1 is SGHTA and CDR2 FQGNSA. V gave up 5 bases and J gave up 4 bases, with 12 bases separating them. CDR3 sequence: CASSRGLGYEQYF. In DNA form, the CDR3 reads TGTGCCAGCAGCCGGGGGTTGGGTTACGAGCAGTACTTC.

V is TRBV18 and J is TRBJ2-2; D is perhaps TRBD1 (6 bases). V lost 5 bases and J 6 bases, leaving 13 bases between the germline ends. Germline loops: CDR1 KGHSH, CDR2 LQKENI. The CDR3 has 14 residues. Written as DNA, the CDR3 is TGTGCCAGCTCAACCTCCTCAGGGGCCGGGGAGCTGTTTTTT. Amino acids: CASSTSSGAGELFF. The full variable domain, rest sourced from reference TRBV18 and TRBJ2-2, is NAGVMQNPRHLVRRRGQEARLRCSPMKGHSHVYWYRQLPEEGLKFMVYLQKENIIDESGMPKERFSAEFPKEGPSILRIQQVVRGDSAAYFCASSTSSGAGELFFGEGSRLTVL.

The V gene is TRBV29-1, the J gene TRBJ1-1; possible D gene TRBD1, 6 bases. The germline V and J ends were trimmed by 7 bases and 3 bases, with 15 bases remaining between them. This CDR3 region has 13 residues. Per germline, CDR1 SQVTM and CDR2 ANQGSEA. The CDR3 DNA reads TGCAGCGCTAGGACAGCACGGGACACTGAAGCTTTCTTT. This gives the protein CSARTARDTEAFF.

The rearrangement uses TRBV7-9 and TRBJ2-3; tentatively, D is TRBD1 (5 bases). The V gene lost 5 bases and the J gene lost 0 bases, with 12 bases spanning the gap. This CDR3 has 15 amino acids. From germline, CDR1 is SEHNR and CDR2 FQNEAQ (reference sequence). The CDR3 is CASSVRATSTDTQYF. CDR3 in DNA: TGTGCCAGCAGCGTCAGGGCCACTAGCACAGATACGCAGTATTTT.

This chain joins TRBV19 and TRBJ1-2; tentatively, D is TRBD1 (5 bases). Looked up from germline, CDR1 is LNHDA and CDR2 is SQIVND (reference sequence). This CDR3 region has 15 residues. Trimming cost V 10 bases and J 3 bases, with 21 bases left between them. The CDR3 loop reads CATQDQGGLDYGYTF. For the CDR3, the DNA is TGTGCCACTCAAGATCAGGGCGGATTGGACTATGGCTACACCTTC.

In this sample, this clone turned up once. This chain joins TRBV6-1 and TRBJ2-7, with 7 bases identical to TRBD2. The CDR3 is 13 amino acids. J gave up 6 bases and V 6 bases, and 8 bases lay outside the gene matches. The V gene's germline CDR1 is MNHNS and CDR2 SASEGT. The CDR3 reads CASRKAGNPEQYF. The CDR3 DNA reads as TGTGCCAGCAGAAAAGCGGGAAACCCCGAGCAGTACTTC.

The V call is TRBV28, the J call TRBJ2-7; TRBD2 matches at 10 bases. Germline CDR1 and CDR2: MDHEN and SYDVKM. Trimming at V came to 6 bases and at J to 0 bases, leaving 29 bases not matched to a gene. This CDR3 is 23 amino acids long. The CDR3 spells CASSRPPARRSSGRELSSYEQYF. DNA for the CDR3: TGTGCCAGCAGCCGCCCCCCGGCCCGGAGGTCTAGCGGGAGAGAACTGAGCTCCTACGAGCAGTACTTC. The full variable domain, in which reference TRBV28 and TRBJ2-7 provide the parts outside the CDR3, is DVKVTQSSRYLVKRTGEKVFLECVQDMDHENMFWYRQDPGLGLRLIYFSYDVKMKEKGDIPEGYSVSREKKERFSLILESASTNQTSMYLCASSRPPARRSSGRELSSYEQYFGPGTRLTVT.

The CDR3 DNA follows: TGTGCCAGCAGCTACCGGGACAGGGGCTACGAGCAGTACTTC. Amino acids: CASSYRDRGYEQYF. This chain joins TRBV7-6 and TRBJ2-7; 10 bases line up with TRBD1. Germline V gene sequence: CDR1 SGHVS, CDR2 FNYEAQ. This CDR3 spans 14 amino acids. V trimming: 4 bases; J trimming: 3 bases; junction bases outside the gene matches: 3.

This clone was detected only once. The V gene is TRBV13, the J gene TRBJ2-1, with D unresolved. CDR3 length: 15 residues. Trimming shortened V by 3 bases and J by 3 bases, and 12 bases separated the two germline ends. Per germline, CDR1 PRHDT and CDR2 FYEKMQ (reference sequence). The CDR3 DNA reads TGTGCCAGCAGCTTTAATGGCCCGAACTACAATGAGCAGTTCTTC. It specifies CASSFNGPNYNEQFF.

The rearrangement links TRBV2 to TRBJ1-5; TRBD1 is a possible D gene (6 bases). Germline V lookup: CDR1 SNHLY, CDR2 FYNNEI. Trimming removed 6 bases at V and 8 bases at J, with 23 bases between. The CDR3 has 16 residues. CDR3 in DNA: TGTGCCAGCAGCCCCCTCGGGACATTAGTCGTGGAGCCCCAGCATTTT. Its translation is CASSPLGTLVVEPQHF.

This clone showed up just once. The chain recombines TRBV6-6 with TRBJ2-1; tentatively, D is TRBD2 (5 bases). Trimming cost V 2 bases and J 9 bases, with 8 bases left between them. The CDR3 runs to 12 residues. Germline assignment: CDR1 MNHNY and CDR2 SVGAGI (reference sequence). In DNA, the CDR3 is TGTGCCAGCAGTTACGCCCGGGGTGAGCAGTTCTTC. It is translated as CASSYARGEQFF.

The chain combines TRBV20-1 with TRBJ2-7; D remains unclear. This CDR3 has 11 amino acids. From germline, CDR1 is DFQATT and CDR2 SNEGSKA (reference sequence). V was shortened by 1 base and J by 5 bases, with 6 bases between the two germline ends. CDR3: CSARVVDEQYF. The CDR3 nucleotides are TGCAGTGCTAGAGTAGTTGACGAGCAGTACTTC.

The genes are TRBV4-1 and TRBJ2-5, with D tentatively TRBD1 (6 bases). This CDR3 contains 14 residues. V was pared by 2 bases and J by 1 base, with 8 bases between. Germline CDR1 reads MGHRA; CDR2 reads YSYEKL. The CDR3 nucleotides are TGCGCCAGCAGCCAAAACAGGGTCCAAGAGACCCAGTACTTC. Its protein is CASSQNRVQETQYF.

A few counts support this clone. V gene TRBV2 combines with J gene TRBJ1-6; D is uncertain. Trimming removed 3 bases from V and 0 bases from J, with 18 bases in between. The CDR3 is made up of 19 amino acids. Looked up from germline, CDR1 is SNHLY and CDR2 is FYNNEI. Here the CDR3 DNA reads TGTGCCAGCAGTGATTTAGACTGGAACGGTGGCTCCTATAATTCACCCCTCCACTTT. It translates to CASSDLDWNGGSYNSPLHF.

The V call is TRBV2, the J call TRBJ1-4; no clear D gene. V lost 5 bases to trimming and J lost 0 bases, with 10 bases between them. CDR1 SNHLY and CDR2 FYNNEI come from the germline V gene. The CDR3 has 15 amino acids. CDR3 residues: CASSRRGATNEKLFF. The CDR3 DNA reads TGTGCCAGCAGTAGGAGAGGCGCAACTAATGAAAAACTGTTTTTT.

The chain has TRBV7-9 and TRBJ2-2; 14 nucleotides line up with TRBD2. Germline CDR1 is SEHNR and CDR2 is FQNEAQ (reference sequence). The CDR3 spans 17 residues. The J segment lost 8 bases and the V segment lost 5 bases, leaving 10 bases of the junction unmatched. CDR3 amino acids: CASSRRTSGGITGELFF. Here the CDR3 DNA reads TGTGCCAGCAGCCGCCGGACTAGCGGGGGGATTACGGGGGAGCTGTTTTTT.

V gene TRBV7-2 combines with J gene TRBJ2-2; no clear D. Germline assignment: CDR1 SGHTA and CDR2 FQGNSA. The CDR3 is made up of 13 amino acids. V lost 3 bases, J lost 5 bases, and 7 bases lay in between. The CDR3 sequence: CASSLPETGELFF. In DNA, the CDR3 is TGTGCCAGCAGCTTGCCGGAGACCGGGGAGCTGTTTTTT.

The chain recombines TRBV5-4 with TRBJ2-7; a possible D gene is TRBD2 (5 bases). Trimming took 2 bases from V and 5 from J, leaving 20 bases between them. The CDR3 runs 16 residues. Germline values: CDR1 SGHNT, CDR2 YYREEE (reference sequence). In DNA form, the CDR3 reads TGTGCCAGCAGCTTTAGATCCATGGGGAGATACAACGAGCAGTACTTC. Translated: CASSFRSMGRYNEQYF.

This clone showed up just a few times. The chain combines TRBV10-1 with TRBJ1-5; D call uncertain. Germline V lookup: CDR1 WNHNN, CDR2 SYGVQD (reference sequence). The CDR3 has 15 residues. V was trimmed by 2 bases and J by 0 bases, leaving 8 bases between them. CDR3 bases: TGCGCCAGCAGTGAGAAACTCAATAGCAATCAGCCCCAGCATTTT. As protein: CASSEKLNSNQPQHF.

The chain couples TRBV18 to TRBJ2-7, with D perhaps matching TRBD2 (5 bases). Between the trimmed V and J ends, which lost 6 bases and 2 bases, there was a span of 14 bases. This CDR3 spans 14 amino acids. CDR1 and CDR2 from the germline V gene are KGHSH and LQKENI. CDR3 sequence (DNA): TGTGCCAGCTCCATCGGGATGGCAGCCTACGAGCAGTACTTC. This codes for CASSIGMAAYEQYF.